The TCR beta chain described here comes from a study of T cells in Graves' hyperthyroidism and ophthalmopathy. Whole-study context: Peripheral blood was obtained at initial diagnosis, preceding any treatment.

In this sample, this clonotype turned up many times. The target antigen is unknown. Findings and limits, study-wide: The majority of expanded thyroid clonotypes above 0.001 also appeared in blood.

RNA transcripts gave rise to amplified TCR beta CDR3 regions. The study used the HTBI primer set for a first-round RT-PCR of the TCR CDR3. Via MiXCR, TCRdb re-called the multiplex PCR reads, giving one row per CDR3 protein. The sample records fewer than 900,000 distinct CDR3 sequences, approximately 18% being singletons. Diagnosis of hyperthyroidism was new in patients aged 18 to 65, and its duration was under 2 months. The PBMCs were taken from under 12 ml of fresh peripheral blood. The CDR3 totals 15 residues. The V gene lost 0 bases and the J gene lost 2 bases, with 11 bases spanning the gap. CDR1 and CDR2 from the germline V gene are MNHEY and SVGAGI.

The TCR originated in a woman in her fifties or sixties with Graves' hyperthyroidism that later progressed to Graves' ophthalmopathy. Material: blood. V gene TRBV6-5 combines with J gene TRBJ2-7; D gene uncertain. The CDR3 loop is CASSYSMRNTYEQYF. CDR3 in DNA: TGTGCCAGCAGTTACTCGATGCGGAACACCTACGAGCAGTACTTC.